The TCR beta chain described here comes from a study of blood T cell repertoires in COVID-19. In its sample, this clone was seen once. People in the exposed group encountered a COVID-19 case within 2 weeks before entering the study. The CDR3 sequence is 14 residues long. Germline CDR1 and CDR2: SGHRS and YFSETQ. Between the trimmed V and J ends, which lost 4 bases and 3 bases, there was a span of 10 bases. The protocol was immunoSEQ multiplex PCR, while the TCRdb copy is restricted to in-frame clones and leaves out a portion. Of 350,000 to 400,000 clones listed, 90% to 95% are singletons. This clonotype was obtained from a woman aged 40 to 49 who had been exposed to COVID-19. Sequenced material: PBMCs or T cells enriched from blood (not recorded which). The chain carries TRBV5-1 and TRBJ1-4; D is perhaps TRBD1 (6 bases). This CDR3 reads CASSPGHPNEKLFF. The CDR3 coding sequence is TGCGCCAGCAGCCCGGGACACCCTAATGAAAAACTGTTTTTT.